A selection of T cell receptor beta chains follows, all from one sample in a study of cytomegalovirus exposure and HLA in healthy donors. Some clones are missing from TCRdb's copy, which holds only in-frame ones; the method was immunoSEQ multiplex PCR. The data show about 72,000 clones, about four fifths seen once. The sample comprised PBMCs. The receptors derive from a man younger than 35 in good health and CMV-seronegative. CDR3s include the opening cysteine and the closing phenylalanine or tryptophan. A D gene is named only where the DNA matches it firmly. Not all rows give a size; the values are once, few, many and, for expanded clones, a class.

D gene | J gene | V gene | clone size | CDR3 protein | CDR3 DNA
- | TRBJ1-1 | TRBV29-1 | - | CSVGRGNTEAFF | TGCAGCGTTGGCAGGGGGAACACTGAAGCTTTCTTT
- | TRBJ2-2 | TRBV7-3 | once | CASSFQGSGELFF | TGTGCCAGCAGCTTTCAGGGTAGCGGGGAGCTGTTTTTT
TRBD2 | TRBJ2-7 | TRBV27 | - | CASSSGLAYYEQYF | TGTGCCAGCAGTTCCGGACTAGCATACTACGAGCAGTACTTC
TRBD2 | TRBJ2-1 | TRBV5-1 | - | CVSSKKHPTSGPNEQFF | TGCGTCAGCAGCAAAAAACACCCGACTAGCGGACCCAATGAGCAGTTCTTC
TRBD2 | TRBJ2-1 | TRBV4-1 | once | CASMIAGGPYNEQFF | TGCGCCAGCATGATTGCGGGAGGGCCCTACAATGAGCAGTTCTTC
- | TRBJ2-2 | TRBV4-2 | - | CASSQERLTGELFF | TGTGCCAGCAGCCAAGAACGACTCACCGGGGAGCTGTTTTTT
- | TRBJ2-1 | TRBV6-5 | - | CASSYSQGNNEQFF | TGTGCCAGCAGTTACAGTCAGGGAAACAATGAGCAGTTCTTC
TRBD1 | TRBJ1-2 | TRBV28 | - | CASSPYPGTGDTF | TGTGCCAGCAGTCCATATCCCGGGACAGGGGACACCTTC
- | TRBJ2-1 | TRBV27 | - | CASTPTGVSYNEQFF | TGTGCCAGCACCCCCACAGGAGTCTCCTACAATGAGCAGTTCTTC
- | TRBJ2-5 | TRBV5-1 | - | CASSLMGGPRETQYF | TGCGCCAGCAGCTTGATGGGGGGGCCAAGGGAGACCCAGTACTTC
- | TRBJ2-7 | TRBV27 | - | CASSSPHRAYEQYF | TGTGCCAGCAGTTCGCCACACAGAGCCTACGAGCAGTACTTC
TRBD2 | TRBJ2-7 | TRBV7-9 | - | CASSLDLAGGFYEQYF | TGTGCCAGCAGCTTAGATCTAGCGGGAGGTTTTTACGAGCAGTACTTC
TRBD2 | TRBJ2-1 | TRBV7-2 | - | CASSLVGGSQYNEQFF | TGTGCCAGCAGCTTAGTAGGCGGGAGTCAATACAATGAGCAGTTCTTC
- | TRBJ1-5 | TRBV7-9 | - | CASSQDTNQPQHF | TGTGCCAGCAGCCAAGACACCAATCAGCCCCAGCATTTT
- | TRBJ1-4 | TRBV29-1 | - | CSVRYLTRGSEKLFF | TGCAGCGTTCGATATCTGACTAGGGGTAGTGAAAAACTGTTTTTT
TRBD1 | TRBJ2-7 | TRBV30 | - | CAWSPGQVTYEQYF | TGTGCCTGGAGCCCGGGACAGGTTACTTACGAGCAGTACTTC
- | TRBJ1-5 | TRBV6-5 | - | CASSRDSNQPQHF | TGTGCCAGCAGCAGGGATAGCAATCAGCCCCAGCATTTT
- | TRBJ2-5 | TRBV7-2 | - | CASPPLDGPQYF | TGTGCCAGCCCCCCGCTGGATGGGCCCCAGTACTTC
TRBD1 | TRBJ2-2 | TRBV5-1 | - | CASSLGTGHTGELFF | TGCGCCAGCAGCTTGGGGACAGGGCACACCGGGGAGCTGTTTTTT
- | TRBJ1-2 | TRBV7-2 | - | CASSPTVTF | TGTGCCAGCAGCCCCACAGTGACCTTC
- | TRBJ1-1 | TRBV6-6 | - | CASSYSRANTEAFF | TGTGCCAGCAGTTACTCGAGGGCGAACACTGAAGCTTTCTTT
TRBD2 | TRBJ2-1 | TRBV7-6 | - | CASSPNSGGLYNEQFF | TGTGCCAGCAGCCCAAATTCGGGAGGGTTGTACAATGAGCAGTTCTTC
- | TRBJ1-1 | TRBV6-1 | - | CASSEARIVIF | TGTGCCAGCAGTGAAGCGCGGATAGTGATCTTT
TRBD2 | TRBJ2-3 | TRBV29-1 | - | CSVVPSGLENTQYF | TGCAGCGTTGTTCCTAGCGGATTGGAAAATACGCAGTATTTT
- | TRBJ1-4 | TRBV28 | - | CASSLFGATNEKLFF | TGTGCCAGCAGTTTATTCGGTGCAACTAATGAAAAACTGTTTTTT
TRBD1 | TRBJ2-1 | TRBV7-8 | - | CASSLAGMTGSYNEQFF | TGTGCCAGCAGCTTAGCCGGGATGACAGGGTCCTACAATGAGCAGTTCTTC
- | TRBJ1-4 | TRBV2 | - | CASSEAVEGRREKLFF | TGTGCCAGCAGTGAAGCGGTGGAGGGTCGGCGCGAAAAACTGTTTTTT
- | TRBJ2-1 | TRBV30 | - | CAWSPSGPSVEQFF | TGTGCCTGGAGTCCAAGCGGGCCTTCGGTTGAGCAGTTCTTC
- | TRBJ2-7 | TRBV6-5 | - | CASSYGPAYEQYF | TGTGCCAGCAGTTACGGCCCCGCCTACGAGCAGTACTTC
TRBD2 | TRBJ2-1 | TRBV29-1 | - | CSVEDLGTASGRVGNEQFF | TGCAGCGTTGAAGATCTAGGTACGGCTAGCGGGAGAGTAGGTAATGAGCAGTTCTTC
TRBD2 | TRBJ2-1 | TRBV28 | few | CASSSHGLAQVEQFF | TGTGCCAGCAGTTCCCACGGACTAGCTCAGGTTGAGCAGTTCTTC
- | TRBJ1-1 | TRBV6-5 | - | CASSLTGHEAFF | TGTGCCAGCAGCCTAACAGGGCACGAAGCTTTCTTT
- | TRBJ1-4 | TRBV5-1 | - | CASSFSTDSRYEKLFF | TGCGCCAGCAGTTTTTCGACCGACAGCCGGTATGAAAAACTGTTTTTT
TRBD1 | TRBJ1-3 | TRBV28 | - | CASRSYDRDRNTIYF | TGTGCCAGCAGATCTTATGACAGGGACAGAAACACCATATATTTT
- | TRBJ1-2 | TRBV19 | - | CASSRGDRGYTF | TGTGCCAGTAGTAGGGGGGATCGTGGCTACACCTTC
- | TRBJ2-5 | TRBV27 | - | CASSFTGQETQYF | TGTGCCAGCAGTTTTACAGGGCAAGAGACCCAGTACTTC
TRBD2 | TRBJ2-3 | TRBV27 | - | CASRGLAGVDTQYF | TGTGCCAGCAGAGGACTAGCGGGAGTAGATACGCAGTATTTT
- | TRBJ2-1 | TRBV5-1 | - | CASIRVPGSYNEQFF | TGCGCCAGCATCAGAGTACCGGGCTCCTACAATGAGCAGTTCTTC
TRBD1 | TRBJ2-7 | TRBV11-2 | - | CASSQGQIYEQYF | TGTGCCAGCAGCCAGGGACAGATCTACGAGCAGTACTTC
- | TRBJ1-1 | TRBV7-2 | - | CASSLDGVPNTEAFF | TGTGCCAGCAGCCTCGACGGAGTCCCGAACACTGAAGCTTTCTTT
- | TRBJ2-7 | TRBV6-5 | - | CASSYSGTFQTYEQYF | TGTGCCAGCAGTTACAGTGGGACATTTCAAACCTACGAGCAGTACTTC
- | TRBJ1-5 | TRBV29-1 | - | CSVEEGGGNQPQHF | TGCAGCGTTGAAGAAGGCGGTGGCAATCAGCCCCAGCATTTT
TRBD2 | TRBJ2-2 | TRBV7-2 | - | CASSLFAGGIVGELFF | TGTGCCAGCAGCTTATTTGCGGGAGGGATTGTCGGGGAGCTGTTTTTT
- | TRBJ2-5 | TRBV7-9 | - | CASSLVAGEETQYF | TGTGCCAGCAGCTTAGTCGCAGGGGAAGAGACCCAGTACTTC
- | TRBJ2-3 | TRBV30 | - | CAWSVGASTDTQYF | TGTGCCTGGAGTGTAGGAGCTAGCACAGATACGCAGTATTTT
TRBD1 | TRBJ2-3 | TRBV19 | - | CASRDRGGGTDTQYF | TGTGCCAGTAGGGACAGGGGAGGGGGGACAGATACGCAGTATTTT
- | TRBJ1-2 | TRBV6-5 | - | CASSPGDRGYTF | TGTGCCAGCAGCCCAGGGGATCGTGGCTACACCTTC
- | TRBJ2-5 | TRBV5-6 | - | CASSLWAGRETQYF | TGTGCCAGCAGCTTGTGGGCGGGTCGCGAGACCCAGTACTTC
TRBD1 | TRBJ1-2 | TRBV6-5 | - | CASSWTGDYGYTF | TGTGCCAGCAGTTGGACAGGGGACTATGGCTACACCTTC
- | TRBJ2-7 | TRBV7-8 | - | CASSLATVPGSPYEQYF | TGTGCCAGCAGCTTAGCCACAGTCCCCGGGAGCCCCTACGAGCAGTACTTC